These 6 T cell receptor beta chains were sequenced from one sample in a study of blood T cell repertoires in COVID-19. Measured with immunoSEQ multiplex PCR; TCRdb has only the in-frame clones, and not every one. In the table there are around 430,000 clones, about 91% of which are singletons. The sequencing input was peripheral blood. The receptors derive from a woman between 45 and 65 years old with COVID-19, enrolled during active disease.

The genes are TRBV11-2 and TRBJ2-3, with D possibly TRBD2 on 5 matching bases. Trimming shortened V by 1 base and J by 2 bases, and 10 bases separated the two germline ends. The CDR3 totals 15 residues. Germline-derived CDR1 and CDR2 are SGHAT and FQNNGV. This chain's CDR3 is CASSLAGLVTDTQYF. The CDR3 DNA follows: TGTGCCAGCAGCTTAGCTGGACTTGTCACAGATACGCAGTATTTT.

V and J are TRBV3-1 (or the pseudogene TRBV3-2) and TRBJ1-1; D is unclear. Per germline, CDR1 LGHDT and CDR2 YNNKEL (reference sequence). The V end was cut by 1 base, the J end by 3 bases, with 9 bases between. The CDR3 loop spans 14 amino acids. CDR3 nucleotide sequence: TGTGCCAGCAGCCAAGGGACTAGGGACACTGAAGCTTTCTTT. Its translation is CASSQGTRDTEAFF.

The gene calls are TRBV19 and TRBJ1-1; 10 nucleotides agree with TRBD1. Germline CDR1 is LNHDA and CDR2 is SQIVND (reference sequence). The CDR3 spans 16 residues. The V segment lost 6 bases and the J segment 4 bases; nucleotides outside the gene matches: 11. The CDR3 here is CASSSGDRGLTTEAFF. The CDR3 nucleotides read TGTGCCAGTAGCTCGGGGGACAGGGGTTTAACCACTGAAGCTTTCTTT.

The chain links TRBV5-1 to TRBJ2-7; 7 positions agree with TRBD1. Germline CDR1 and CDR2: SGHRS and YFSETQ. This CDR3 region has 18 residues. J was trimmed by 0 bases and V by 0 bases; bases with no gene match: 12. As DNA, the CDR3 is TGCGCCAGCAGCTTGGGGCCCGGCTTAAGGGACAGCTCCTACGAGCAGTACTTC. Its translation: CASSLGPGLRDSSYEQYF.

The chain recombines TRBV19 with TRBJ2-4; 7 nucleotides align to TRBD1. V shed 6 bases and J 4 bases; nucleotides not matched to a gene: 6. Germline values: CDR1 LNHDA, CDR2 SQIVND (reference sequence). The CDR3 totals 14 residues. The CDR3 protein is CASSETGKKNIQYF. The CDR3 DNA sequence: TGTGCCAGTAGCGAGACAGGGAAGAAAAACATTCAGTACTTC. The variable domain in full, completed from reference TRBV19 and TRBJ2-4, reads DGGITQSPKYLFRKEGQNVTLSCEQNLNHDAMYWYRQDPGQGLRLIYYSQIVNDFQKGDIAEGYSVSREKKESFPLTVTSAQKNPTAFYLCASSETGKKNIQYFGAGTRLSVL.

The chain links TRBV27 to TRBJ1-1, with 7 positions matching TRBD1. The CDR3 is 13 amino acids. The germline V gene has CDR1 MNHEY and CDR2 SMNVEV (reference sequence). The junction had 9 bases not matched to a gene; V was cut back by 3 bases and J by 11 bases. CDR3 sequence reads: CASSLTWDSGAFF. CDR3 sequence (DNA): TGTGCCAGCAGTTTGACTTGGGACAGCGGGGCTTTCTTT.